Following are 16 T cell receptor beta chains from one sample sequenced in a study of T cell changes during pregnancy in multiple sclerosis (dated by TCRdb to the late 2010s). Libraries came from the immunoSEQ multiplex PCR assay. Imported from immuneACCESS, the table was reduced by TCRdb to in-frame sequences with V and J called. These copies leave out some clones; in studies compared against another copy, an unresolved V gene accounts for under half, and the cause of the remainder is not known. Present in this sample are approximately 100,000 clones, approximately 94% of which were seen just once. Together, the top ten hold around 2.2% of the sample. The input for sequencing was peripheral blood, taken in the third trimester of pregnancy. The receptors were sampled from a female donor with multiple sclerosis, enrolled in a pregnancy study.

V gene TRBV29-1 combines with J gene TRBJ1-1; D unresolved. The CDR3 totals 11 residues. Trimming took 3 bases from V and 7 from J, leaving 9 bases between them. Germline V gene lookup returns CDR1 SQVTM and CDR2 ANQGSEA. The CDR3 coding sequence is TGCAGCGTTGATCGGTTGTTTGAAGCTTTCTTT. Amino acids: CSVDRLFEAFF.

The chain combines TRBV28 with TRBJ2-1, with a tentative D call TRBD2 (7 bases). Trimming shortened V by 3 bases and J by 6 bases, and 15 bases separated the two germline ends. Germline CDR1 reads MDHEN; CDR2 reads SYDVKM. CDR3 length: 15 amino acids. The CDR3 bases are TGTGCCAGCAGTTTCCCAGGGGAGGGGATCAATGAGCAGTTCTTC. Encoded protein: CASSFPGEGINEQFF.

The genes are TRBV15 and TRBJ2-3, with 7 nucleotides matching TRBD2. This CDR3 comprises 15 residues. Germline CDR1 reads LNHNV; CDR2 reads YYDKDF (reference sequence). The V gene end was trimmed by 8 bases and the J gene end by 4 bases; junction bases not matched to a gene: 12. The CDR3 loop is CATLDPGGGPDTQYF. CDR3 DNA sequence: TGTGCCACCTTGGATCCGGGAGGTGGGCCAGATACGCAGTATTTT. Using reference TRBV15 and TRBJ2-3 for the parts outside the CDR3, the full variable domain is DAMVIQNPRYQVTQFGKPVTLSCSQTLNHNVMYWYQQKSSQAPKLLFHYYDKDFNNEADTPDNFQSRRPNTSFCFLDIRSPGLGDTAMYLCATLDPGGGPDTQYFGPGTRLTVL.

This clone was detected only once. This chain uses TRBV2 with TRBJ1-2; 9 positions agree with TRBD1. The V gene's germline CDR1 is SNHLY and CDR2 FYNNEI. The J segment lost 5 bases and the V segment lost 4 bases, leaving 5 bases of the junction unmatched. This CDR3 spans 14 amino acids. The CDR3 nucleotides are TGTGCCAGCAGTGTTAAAGGACAGGGGTATGGCTACACCTTC. It specifies CASSVKGQGYGYTF. Together with reference TRBV2 and TRBJ1-2, the CDR3 gives the full variable domain: EPEVTQTPSHQVTQMGQEVILRCVPISNHLYFYWYRQILGQKVEFLVSFYNNEISEKSEIFDDQFSVERPDGSNFTLKIRSTKLEDSAMYFCASSVKGQGYGYTFGSGTRLTVV.

In nucleotides, the CDR3 is TGTGCCAGCAGTCCAGACAGGGGAGTAGCCGGGGAGCTGTTTTTT. This sequence encodes CASSPDRGVAGELFF. This chain joins TRBV6-1 and TRBJ2-2, with TRBD1 identical over 8 bases. The CDR3 is made up of 15 amino acids. The J segment lost 6 bases and the V segment lost 5 bases, leaving 8 bases of the junction unmatched. Germline V CDR1 and CDR2: MNHNS, SASEGT.

V gene TRBV6-6 combines with J gene TRBJ2-3; 9 bases are shared with TRBD2. Germline loops: CDR1 MNHNY, CDR2 SVGAGI (reference sequence). The CDR3 is 12 residues long. V lost 8 bases and J lost 13; bases outside the gene matches: 10. The CDR3 region has the DNA TGTGCCAGCGTATCGGGACTAGCCCGAAAGTATTTT. Encoded protein: CASVSGLARKYF.

The chain joins TRBV19 to TRBJ2-1; D gene unclear. V was trimmed by 7 bases and J by 0 bases, leaving 13 bases between them. Germline CDR1 reads LNHDA; CDR2 reads SQIVND (reference sequence). The CDR3 has 15 amino acids. CDR3 nucleotide sequence: TGTGCCAGTAACCCCGGGTCTCCCTCCTACAATGAGCAGTTCTTC. Translation gives CASNPGSPSYNEQFF.

The V gene is TRBV19, the J gene TRBJ1-4; D possibly corresponds to TRBD1 (5 bases). Germline V gene data show CDR1 as LNHDA and CDR2 as SQIVND (reference sequence). Trimming stripped 3 bases from V and 4 bases from J, with 9 bases between. This CDR3 contains 14 residues. CDR3 in amino acids: CASSISQVNEKLFF. CDR3 nucleotide sequence: TGTGCCAGTAGTATTTCACAGGTTAATGAAAAACTGTTTTTT.

J is TRBJ1-5 and V is TRBV19; possible D gene TRBD1, 6 bases. CDR3 length equals 20 residues. Trimming stripped 7 bases from V and 0 bases from J, with 28 bases between. Germline CDR1 and CDR2: LNHDA and SQIVND (reference sequence). CDR3 nucleotides: TGTGCCAGTACCCCGGATGGCAGGCGACAGGTCCTTTATAGCAATCAGCCCCAGCATTTT. Translation: CASTPDGRRQVLYSNQPQHF. Based on the CDR3 plus reference TRBV19 and TRBJ1-5, the full variable domain is DGGITQSPKYLFRKEGQNVTLSCEQNLNHDAMYWYRQDPGQGLRLIYYSQIVNDFQKGDIAEGYSVSREKKESFPLTVTSAQKNPTAFYLCASTPDGRRQVLYSNQPQHFGDGTRLSIL.

This rearrangement joins TRBV19 to TRBJ1-1, with a tentative D call TRBD1 (6 bases). The CDR3 length is 14 residues. V lost 5 bases and J lost 4, with 14 bases in between. CDR1 and CDR2 (germline): LNHDA, SQIVND (reference sequence). This CDR3 reads CASSPLRGGTEAFF. DNA for the CDR3: TGTGCCAGTAGTCCCCTCCGAGGGGGCACTGAAGCTTTCTTT.

The chain recombines TRBV28 with TRBJ1-4; D perhaps matches TRBD1 (5 bases). CDR3 length: 16 residues. Germline loops: CDR1 MDHEN, CDR2 SYDVKM. The V gene lost 5 bases and the J gene lost 8 bases, with 21 bases spanning the gap. The CDR3 spells CASSGHSGGVEEKLFF. CDR3 sequence (DNA): TGTGCCAGCAGTGGTCACTCTGGGGGGGTAGAGGAAAAACTGTTTTTT. Variable domain in full (rest from reference TRBV28 and TRBJ1-4): DVKVTQSSRYLVKRTGEKVFLECVQDMDHENMFWYRQDPGLGLRLIYFSYDVKMKEKGDIPEGYSVSREKKERFSLILESASTNQTSMYLCASSGHSGGVEEKLFFGSGTQLSVL.

The V and J genes are TRBV6-5 and TRBJ2-5; 11 nucleotides line up with TRBD1. The CDR3 extends over 14 amino acids. V lost 6 bases and J lost 5; bases outside the gene matches: 5. Germline V gene lookup returns CDR1 MNHEY and CDR2 SVGAGI. Here the CDR3 reads CASRRTGGYETQYF. The CDR3 nucleotides are TGTGCCAGCAGACGGACAGGGGGCTACGAGACCCAGTACTTC.

The V and J genes are TRBV2 and TRBJ2-1; TRBD2 might be the D (6 bases). CDR3 length: 13 amino acids. Per the germline V gene, CDR1 is SNHLY and CDR2 is FYNNEI. V lost 7 bases and J 9 bases, leaving 16 bases between the germline ends. The CDR3 reads CASTGRLGGEQFF. CDR3 in DNA: TGTGCCAGCACAGGTCGACTAGGTGGTGAGCAGTTCTTC.

V gene TRBV7-9 combines with J gene TRBJ1-2; 7 bases are shared with TRBD1. The CDR3 totals 16 residues. The J segment lost 5 bases and the V segment lost 1 base, leaving 10 bases of the junction unmatched. The germline gives CDR1 SEHNR, CDR2 FQNEAQ (reference sequence). CDR3 DNA sequence: TGTGCCAGCAGCTTAGTAGTTGGGACAGACCCATATGGCTACACCTTC. Its protein is CASSLVVGTDPYGYTF.

The chain carries TRBV29-1 and TRBJ2-7, with D possibly TRBD1 on 6 matching bases. This CDR3 contains 14 residues. Germline CDR1 is SQVTM and CDR2 is ANQGSEA. Trimming removed 6 bases at V and 4 bases at J, with 19 bases between. CDR3 nucleotide sequence: TGCAGCGTATTGCCAGGGGATATAGGATACGAGCAGTACTTC. Amino acids: CSVLPGDIGYEQYF.

The chain combines TRBV7-8 with TRBJ2-7; D not certain. Trimming took 1 base from V and 6 from J, leaving 13 bases between them. There are 14 residues in the CDR3. Germline V CDR1 and CDR2: SGHVS, FQNEAQ. The CDR3 DNA is TGTGCCAGCAGCTTAGGCCAGGAAAGTAGCGAGCAGTACTTC. It is translated as CASSLGQESSEQYF.